The next 32 T cell receptor beta chains were all read from a single sample in a study of blood T cell repertoires in COVID-19. Measured with immunoSEQ multiplex PCR; TCRdb has only the in-frame clones, and not every one. The table lists 65,000 to 75,000 clones, approximately 89% of them singletons. Material: peripheral blood. These receptors were taken from a woman in her forties or fifties with active COVID-19.

The chain is built from TRBV19 and TRBJ2-6, with D perhaps matching TRBD1 (6 bases). Trimming removed 9 bases at V and 0 bases at J, with 12 bases between. Germline assignment: CDR1 LNHDA and CDR2 SQIVND (reference sequence). The CDR3 has 15 residues. CDR3 nucleotide sequence: TGTGCCAGCCAAGACAGGCCCTCTGGGGCCAACGTCCTGACTTTC. Its translation: CASQDRPSGANVLTF.

The J gene is TRBJ1-5, the V gene TRBV5-1; D is unclear. This CDR3 comprises 13 residues. Per germline, CDR1 SGHRS and CDR2 YFSETQ. Trimming pared 1 base from V and 9 bases from J, leaving 11 bases between. The CDR3 loop reads CASSLSGEGPQHF. The CDR3 DNA is TGCGCCAGCAGCTTGAGCGGTGAGGGGCCCCAGCATTTT.

V and J are TRBV7-9 and TRBJ1-2; 7 nucleotides align to TRBD1. The germline V gene encodes CDR1 SEHNR and CDR2 FQNEAQ (reference sequence). J lost 10 bases, V lost 3 bases, and 11 bases had no gene match. The CDR3 spans 14 residues. CDR3: CASSFWDTGEDYTF. CDR3 DNA sequence: TGTGCCAGCAGCTTCTGGGACACAGGGGAGGACTACACCTTC.

The chain has TRBV6-5 and TRBJ1-4; 9 bases line up with TRBD1. The CDR3 has 14 amino acids. With V trimmed by 8 bases and J by 5 bases, 6 bases remained unmatched. CDR1 is MNHEY and CDR2 is SVGAGI in the germline V gene. This CDR3 reads CASLTGGGNEKLFF. In nucleotides, the CDR3 is TGTGCCAGCCTTACAGGGGGCGGGAATGAAAAACTGTTTTTT.

The chain has TRBV11-2 and TRBJ1-2; D gene unclear. Trimming took off 1 base at V and 5 bases at J, with 11 bases between the two ends. The CDR3 consists of 14 residues. CDR1 SGHAT and CDR2 FQNNGV come from the germline V gene. The CDR3 region is CASSLGTASYGYTF. The DNA of the CDR3 is TGTGCCAGCAGCTTAGGAACAGCATCGTATGGCTACACCTTC.

The rearrangement joins TRBV5-1 to TRBJ2-3; 11 bases match TRBD2. CDR1 and CDR2 (germline): SGHRS, YFSETQ. V dropped 0 bases and J dropped 0; count of bases not matched to a gene: 3. The CDR3 is made up of 17 amino acids. CDR3 in amino acids: CASSLGLAGSSTDTQYF. The CDR3 DNA reads as TGCGCCAGCAGCTTGGGACTAGCGGGGAGTAGCACAGATACGCAGTATTTT.

The chain couples TRBV9 to TRBJ2-3; D possibly corresponds to TRBD2 (5 bases). Trimming stripped 4 bases from V and 2 bases from J, with 11 bases between. Germline CDR1 SGDLS, CDR2 YYNGEE. CDR3 length: 14 amino acids. CDR3 loop: CASSPSGLTDTQYF. The CDR3 DNA follows: TGTGCCAGCAGCCCAAGCGGCCTCACAGATACGCAGTATTTT. Based on the CDR3 plus reference TRBV9 and TRBJ2-3, the full variable domain is DSGVTQTPKHLITATGQRVTLRCSPRSGDLSVYWYQQSLDQGLQFLIQYYNGEERAKGNILERFSAQQFPDLHSELNLSSLELGDSALYFCASSPSGLTDTQYFGPGTRLTVL.

The chain has TRBV18 and TRBJ1-1; D is undetermined. The germline gives CDR1 KGHSH, CDR2 LQKENI. CDR3 size: 12 residues. Between the trimmed V and J ends, which lost 0 bases and 8 bases, there was a span of 7 bases. The CDR3 spells CASSPPAGEAFF. CDR3 DNA sequence: TGTGCCAGCTCACCACCTGCGGGGGAAGCTTTCTTT.

J is TRBJ2-1 and V is TRBV2; 11 bases line up with TRBD2. Losses at the gene ends were 2 bases for V and 6 bases for J; bases not matched to a gene: 6. The CDR3 covers 16 residues. Germline CDR1 is SNHLY and CDR2 is FYNNEI. CDR3 nucleotide sequence: TGTGCCAGCAGTGAACTGCTAGCGGGAGGTGTCAATGAGCAGTTCTTC. Its translation: CASSELLAGGVNEQFF.

This chain links TRBV27 with TRBJ2-1; 7 bases match TRBD1. V lost 6 bases and J lost 7; bases outside the gene matches: 12. CDR1 is MNHEY and CDR2 is SMNVEV in the germline V gene (reference sequence). The CDR3 is made up of 15 amino acids. CDR3: CASRQLTGLRNEQFF. The CDR3 bases are TGTGCCAGCAGACAACTGACAGGGCTGAGGAATGAGCAGTTCTTC.

The V call is TRBV2, the J call TRBJ2-2, with 10 bases matching TRBD1. CDR1 and CDR2 from the germline V gene are SNHLY and FYNNEI. The V segment lost 8 bases and the J segment 6 bases; nucleotides outside the gene matches: 6. There are 14 residues in the CDR3. This chain's CDR3 is CASGDRGVSGELFF. In DNA form, the CDR3 reads TGTGCCAGCGGGGACAGGGGAGTATCCGGGGAGCTGTTTTTT.

The V gene is TRBV5-1, the J gene TRBJ1-3; TRBD1 agrees at 8 bases. V shed 4 bases and J 2 bases; nucleotides not matched to a gene: 8. Germline lookup yields CDR1 SGHRS and CDR2 YFSETQ. This CDR3 has 16 residues. In nucleotides, the CDR3 is TGCGCCAGCAGCCAATCAACACAGGGGGCTGGAAACACCATATATTTT. This sequence encodes CASSQSTQGAGNTIYF.

The CDR3 DNA reads as TGTGCCAGCAGTTGGGGGACAGGGGCCTACGAGCAGTACTTC. The encoded protein is CASSWGTGAYEQYF. The genes are TRBV6-2 or TRBV6-3 and TRBJ2-7; 10 bases match TRBD1. J was trimmed by 2 bases and V by 4 bases; bases with no gene match: 2. The germline V gene has CDR1 MNHEY and CDR2 SVGEGT. The CDR3 length is 14 residues.

The chain uses TRBV12-5 and TRBJ1-4, with D possibly being TRBD1 (5 bases). CDR1 LGHNT and CDR2 FRNRAP come from the germline V gene. This CDR3 contains 14 residues. Trimming removed 8 bases at V and 3 bases at J, with 13 bases between. The CDR3 bases are TGTGCTAGTCGTAGTGGCAGGGCTAATGAAAAACTGTTTTTT. Translated: CASRSGRANEKLFF.

V usage is TRBV7-9 and J usage is TRBJ2-3, with 7 bases fitting TRBD2. The ends lost 4 bases at V and 0 bases at J; junction bases unmatched: 4. The germline V gene has CDR1 SEHNR and CDR2 FQNEAQ (reference sequence). The CDR3 has 15 amino acids. This CDR3 is CASSSPSGSTDTQYF. The CDR3 nucleotides read TGTGCCAGCAGCTCCCCTAGCGGCAGCACAGATACGCAGTATTTT.

The rearrangement uses TRBV11-3 and TRBJ2-7; D might be TRBD2 (6 bases). V was trimmed by 5 bases and J by 5 bases, leaving 13 bases between them. The CDR3 totals 13 residues. Looked up from germline, CDR1 is SGHNT and CDR2 is YENEEA. The CDR3 DNA is TGTGCCAGCAGCCAAGGGACTGCTGACGAGCAGTACTTC. Translation: CASSQGTADEQYF.

This chain uses TRBV20-1 with TRBJ2-7, with TRBD2 identical over 8 bases. The CDR3 is 14 amino acids. J was trimmed by 2 bases and V by 3 bases; bases with no gene match: 6. The V gene's germline CDR1 is DFQATT and CDR2 SNEGSKA (reference sequence). The CDR3 region has the DNA TGCAGTGCTAGTCCCACGACTAGCGCCTACGAGCAGTACTTC. Translated: CSASPTTSAYEQYF.

This clone was observed once. The CDR3 DNA is TGTGCCTGGAGCCCTATCTGGGACAGGGACAATCAGCCCCAGCATTTT. Protein: CAWSPIWDRDNQPQHF. V and J are TRBV30 and TRBJ1-5; 9 nucleotides line up with TRBD1. Germline CDR1 and CDR2: GTSNPN and SVGIG (reference sequence). V was clipped by 3 bases and J by 3 bases; unmatched bases: 9. This CDR3 spans 16 amino acids.

The rearrangement joins TRBV18 to TRBJ2-4, with 9 bases matching TRBD1. Germline-derived CDR1 and CDR2 are KGHSH and LQKENI. CDR3 length: 16 amino acids. V was clipped by 6 bases and J by 3 bases; unmatched bases: 9. CDR3 region: CASSLTGGGGKNIQYF. CDR3 nucleotide sequence: TGTGCCAGCTCTCTCACAGGGGGCGGGGGCAAAAACATTCAGTACTTC. Using reference TRBV18 and TRBJ2-4 for the parts outside the CDR3, the full variable domain is NAGVMQNPRHLVRRRGQEARLRCSPMKGHSHVYWYRQLPEEGLKFMVYLQKENIIDESGMPKERFSAEFPKEGPSILRIQQVVRGDSAAYFCASSLTGGGGKNIQYFGAGTRLSVL.

The chain employs TRBV6-5 and TRBJ2-1; 8 bases align to TRBD2. Germline V gives CDR1 MNHEY, CDR2 SVGAGI. CDR3 size: 16 residues. V lost 4 bases to trimming and J lost 0 bases; unmatched junction nucleotides: 5. As DNA, the CDR3 is TGTGCCAGCAGTTCCCCCAGCGGGAGCTCCTACAATGAGCAGTTCTTC. Protein: CASSSPSGSSYNEQFF.

This clone was counted once. In DNA form, the CDR3 reads TGTGCCAGCAGCGAACAGGGTAATCAGCCCCAGCATTTT. It encodes CASSEQGNQPQHF. The rearrangement links TRBV9 to TRBJ1-5, with D possibly TRBD1 on 6 matching bases. Germline CDR1 SGDLS, CDR2 YYNGEE. The V end was cut by 3 bases, the J end by 4 bases, with 8 bases between. The CDR3 sequence is 13 residues long.

The chain employs TRBV30 and TRBJ2-3, with 9 nucleotides matching TRBD2. The CDR3 extends over 14 amino acids. Germline V gives CDR1 GTSNPN, CDR2 SVGIG (reference sequence). J gave up 4 bases and V 1 base, and 3 bases lay outside the gene matches. This CDR3 is CAWSGGRAPDTQYF. CDR3 coding DNA: TGTGCCTGGAGTGGCGGGAGGGCCCCAGATACGCAGTATTTT. Full variable domain (outside the CDR3, taken from reference TRBV30 and TRBJ2-3): SQTIHQWPATLVQPVGSPLSLECTVEGTSNPNLYWYRQAAGRGLQLLFYSVGIGQISSEVPQNLSASRPQDRQFILSSKKLLLSDSGFYLCAWSGGRAPDTQYFGPGTRLTVL.

The chain joins TRBV24-1 to TRBJ2-1; 9 bases align to TRBD2. Germline assignment: CDR1 KGHDR and CDR2 SFDVKD. CDR3 length: 15 amino acids. J lost 6 bases, V lost 7 bases, and 9 bases had no gene match. The CDR3 DNA reads TGTGCCACCAGGGGGACGGGACTAGCCCTCAATGAGCAGTTCTTC. Its translation: CATRGTGLALNEQFF.

This rearrangement joins TRBV19 to TRBJ1-6; D gene ambiguous. Germline V lookup: CDR1 LNHDA, CDR2 SQIVND (reference sequence). V was shortened by 10 bases and J by 8 bases, with 15 bases between the two germline ends. The CDR3 spans 13 residues. The chain's CDR3 is CATHGEGYSPLHF. CDR3 bases: TGTGCCACCCACGGGGAGGGTTATTCACCCCTCCACTTT.

The chain has TRBV19 and TRBJ2-7, with TRBD1 identical over 7 bases. The CDR3 length is 14 residues. V dropped 6 bases and J dropped 3; count of bases not matched to a gene: 8. Germline CDR1 and CDR2: LNHDA and SQIVND (reference sequence). CDR3 residues: CASSRDRVNYEQYF. CDR3 nucleotide sequence: TGTGCCAGTAGCCGAGACAGGGTTAACTACGAGCAGTACTTC.

The V call is TRBV6-2 or TRBV6-3, the J call TRBJ2-5; TRBD2 aligns across 7 bases. Trimming removed 6 bases from V and 4 bases from J; junction bases left unmatched: 8. Germline V gives CDR1 MNHEY, CDR2 SVGEGT. This CDR3 has 14 residues. The CDR3 spells CASSHSGPGETQYF. CDR3 DNA sequence: TGTGCCAGCAGCCATAGCGGGCCGGGAGAGACCCAGTACTTC.

The chain couples TRBV2 to TRBJ1-2, with 7 bases matching TRBD1. From germline, CDR1 is SNHLY and CDR2 FYNNEI. V lost 7 bases to trimming and J lost 8 bases; unmatched junction nucleotides: 10. The CDR3 contains 13 residues. The CDR3 nucleotides read TGTGCCAGCACCCTCCGACAGGGAAACGGCTACACCTTC. Translated, it gives CASTLRQGNGYTF.

The chain joins TRBV21-1 to TRBJ1-6. TRBV21-1 has pseudogene status. CDR3 length: 14 amino acids. The CDR3 nucleotides read TGTGCCAGCAGCAAAAAAGGAGTTGGTTCACCCCTCCACTTT. It yields the protein CASSKKGVGSPLHF.

The rearrangement links TRBV7-9 to TRBJ2-1; tentative D call: TRBD2 (5 bases). This CDR3 is 16 amino acids long. V shed 4 bases and J shed 0 bases, with 13 bases lying between them. Germline loops: CDR1 SEHNR, CDR2 FQNEAQ (reference sequence). The CDR3 reads CASSSLAGPSYNEQFF. The CDR3 coding sequence is TGTGCCAGCAGCTCCTTGGCGGGCCCCTCCTACAATGAGCAGTTCTTC. The complete variable domain, with remaining parts taken from reference TRBV7-9 and TRBJ2-1, reads DTGVSQNPRHKITKRGQNVTFRCDPISEHNRLYWYRQTLGQGPEFLTYFQNEAQLEKSRLLSDRFSAERPKGSFSTLEIQRTEQGDSAMYLCASSSLAGPSYNEQFFGPGTRLTVL.

The chain combines TRBV6-4 with TRBJ2-2; TRBD2 matches at 12 bases. CDR1 is MRHNA, CDR2 SNTAGT, per germline. J lost 3 bases, V lost 6 bases, and 2 bases had no gene match. The CDR3 has 15 amino acids. CDR3 protein: CASRRLAGDTGELFF. The DNA for the CDR3 is TGTGCCAGCAGGCGACTAGCGGGAGACACCGGGGAGCTGTTTTTT.

This chain connects TRBV27 to TRBJ2-7; a weak D match, TRBD1 (7 bases). CDR1 is MNHEY and CDR2 is SMNVEV in the germline V gene (reference sequence). V lost 3 bases and J 7 bases, leaving 19 bases between the germline ends. This CDR3 spans 15 amino acids. The CDR3 loop reads CASSFLVAGGREQYF. The CDR3 DNA is TGTGCCAGCAGTTTCCTTGTGGCAGGGGGGCGGGAGCAGTACTTC.

The V call is TRBV10-1, the J call TRBJ1-4; D might be TRBD1 (6 bases). Trimming shortened V by 6 bases and J by 7 bases, and 21 bases separated the two germline ends. Germline V lookup: CDR1 WNHNN, CDR2 SYGVQD (reference sequence). This CDR3 has 16 residues. In nucleotides, the CDR3 is TGCGCCAGCAGCACACTCTCGAGGGGGTTTGGTGAAAAACTGTTTTTT. Translating it yields CASSTLSRGFGEKLFF.